Listed below are T cell receptor beta chains from one sample, sequenced in a study of cytomegalovirus exposure and HLA in healthy donors. The repertoire was sequenced with immunoSEQ multiplex PCR; TCRdb's copy has only in-frame clones and lacks some. The table lists 150,000 or so clones, roughly 66% of them singletons. The source material was PBMCs. These receptors came from a woman under 30 in good health and CMV-seronegative. The CDR3 runs from the conserved cysteine through the conserved F or W. A D gene is named only where the DNA matches it firmly. Only part of the rows carry a size: once, few, many, or a class if the clone is expanded.

abundance	d_gene	v_gene	j_gene	CDR3nt	CDR3aa
NA	TRBD1	TRBV6-1	TRBJ2-3	TGTGCCAGCAGCAGGGGGCTCGGAACAGATACGCAGTATTTT	CASSRGLGTDTQYF
NA	TRBD1	TRBV7-2	TRBJ1-3	TGTGCCAGCAGCGAACAGGGGGCTGGAAACACCATATATTTT	CASSEQGAGNTIYF
NA	NA	TRBV7-9	TRBJ1-1	TGTGCCAGCAGCACAACAGGGGAAGCTTTCTTT	CASSTTGEAFF
NA	NA	TRBV28	TRBJ1-3	TGTGCCAGCACTATAGGGACATATCCTGGAAACACCATATATTTT	CASTIGTYPGNTIYF
NA	NA	TRBV28	TRBJ2-1	TGTGCCAGCAGTTTAAAGCCCTACAATGAGCAGTTCTTC	CASSLKPYNEQFF
few	NA	TRBV25-1	TRBJ1-2	TGTGCCAGCAGCTTCCAGGAGGAATTGGATGGCTACACCTTC	CASSFQEELDGYTF
NA	TRBD2	TRBV6-1	TRBJ2-3	TGTGCCAGCAGTGCCCGGGGTGTAGCGGGAGGGCCTTCTGGTACGCAGTATTTT	CASSARGVAGGPSGTQYF
NA	NA	TRBV9	TRBJ1-2	TGTGCCAGCAGCCTCGACACCAACTATGGCTACACCTTC	CASSLDTNYGYTF
NA	TRBD2	TRBV27	TRBJ2-1	TGTGCCAGCAGTTTTTTGACCAGCGGGGGCTTTTCCTACAATGAGCAGTTCTTC	CASSFLTSGGFSYNEQFF
NA	NA	TRBV9	TRBJ2-1	TGTGCCAGCAGCGTAGTCGGGGGGCTCACCTACAATGAGCAGTTCTTC	CASSVVGGLTYNEQFF
NA	NA	TRBV7-2	TRBJ1-6	TGTGCCTCGGAACCCGGGGAGGCGTGGAATTCACCCCTCCACTTT	CASEPGEAWNSPLHF
NA	NA	TRBV5-1	TRBJ1-2	TGCGCCAGCAGCTTTGACATTAACTATGGCTACACCTTC	CASSFDINYGYTF
NA	TRBD1	TRBV15	TRBJ2-5	TGTGCCACCAGCAGAGTGGGACAGGGTTTGGAGACCCAGTACTTC	CATSRVGQGLETQYF
NA	TRBD1	TRBV6-5	TRBJ2-1	TGTGCCAGCACCCGGGACAGGTCCCTTCACAATGAGCAGTTCTTC	CASTRDRSLHNEQFF
few	TRBD1	TRBV4-3	TRBJ2-2	TGCGCCAGCAGCCAAGGACAGGGCACCGGGGAGCTGTTTTTT	CASSQGQGTGELFF
once	NA	TRBV7-2	TRBJ2-5	TGTGCCAGCAGTTTGGGGGCAGTTGAGACCCAGTACTTC	CASSLGAVETQYF
NA	TRBD1	TRBV25-1	TRBJ2-2	TGTGCCAGCAGTGGTAGGGGACAGACTCTCCGCAGGACCGGGGAGCTGTTTTTT	CASSGRGQTLRRTGELFF
NA	NA	TRBV6-1	TRBJ1-3	TGTGCCAGCAGTGAAGGGGCAGGTGCTGGAAACACCATATATTTT	CASSEGAGAGNTIYF
NA	TRBD1	TRBV7-8	TRBJ1-1	TGTGCCAGCAGCCAGTCCTACGAGACAGGGGAAGCTTTCTTT	CASSQSYETGEAFF
NA	NA	TRBV11-2	TRBJ1-2	TGTGCCAGCAGCTTAGTTGCCAGGGCGAATGGCTACACCTTC	CASSLVARANGYTF
NA	NA	TRBV18	TRBJ2-7	TGTGCCAGCTCACCACAGTTGGGGGCGATTTCCCACGAGCAGTACTTC	CASSPQLGAISHEQYF
NA	NA	TRBV7-2	TRBJ2-7	TGTGCCAGCAGCTTAGGCGGGACCTTCGGCACCTACGAGCAGTACTTC	CASSLGGTFGTYEQYF
few	NA	TRBV19	TRBJ2-5	TGTGCCAGTAGTATAGGGCGGCTCCAAGAGACCCAGTACTTC	CASSIGRLQETQYF
NA	NA	TRBV15	TRBJ1-3	TGTGCCACCAGCCGCGGGCAGGGGCCACTAACTCCCATATATTTT	CATSRGQGPLTPIYF
NA	NA	TRBV11-2	TRBJ1-1	TGTGCCAGCACCCTAATCGGGAGGAACACTGAAGCTTTCTTT	CASTLIGRNTEAFF
once	NA	TRBV2	TRBJ1-2	TGTGCCAGCACGCCGGTGGAGGGAAATGGCTACACCTTC	CASTPVEGNGYTF